These T cell receptor beta chains were read from a single sample in a study of control samples from healthy donors and cancer patients. Clones were sequenced by immunoSEQ multiplex PCR, and TCRdb holds only the in-frame ones, with some missing. The sample holds approximately 52,000 clones, approximately 86% seen once. Sequenced sample: blood. All receptors come from a man aged 50 to 59 in good health. CDR3s include the opening cysteine and the closing phenylalanine or tryptophan. A D gene is named only where the DNA matches it firmly. Clone size appears in some rows only: once, few, many, or a class for an expanded clone.

v_gene	j_gene	abundance	d_gene	CDR3aa	CDR3nt
TRBV28	TRBJ2-7	NA	TRBD2	CASSLTSGSPSTYEQYF	TGTGCCAGCAGTTTAACTAGCGGGAGCCCCAGCACCTACGAGCAGTACTTC
TRBV5-6	TRBJ1-5	NA	NA	CASSLQGLGNQPQHF	TGTGCCAGCAGCTTACAGGGCTTGGGCAATCAGCCCCAGCATTTT
TRBV5-1	TRBJ1-1	NA	NA	CASSLDRVSTEAFF	TGCGCCAGCAGCTTGGACAGGGTTTCCACTGAAGCTTTCTTT
TRBV4-1	TRBJ2-7	NA	NA	CASSQVVGASSYEQYF	TGCGCCAGCAGCCAAGTGGTAGGGGCGAGCTCCTACGAGCAGTACTTC
TRBV6-5	TRBJ2-7	once	TRBD2	CASRPGLAGSYEQYF	TGTGCCAGCAGACCCGGACTAGCGGGATCCTACGAGCAGTACTTC
TRBV27	TRBJ1-2	once	TRBD1	CASSFRGIDYGYTF	TGTGCCAGCAGTTTCAGGGGGATAGACTATGGCTACACCTTC
TRBV25-1	TRBJ1-3	NA	NA	CASSDAENSGNTIYF	TGTGCCAGCAGTGACGCGGAAAACTCTGGAAACACCATATATTTT
TRBV24-1	TRBJ2-7	NA	NA	CATSDSGTVPYEQYF	TGTGCCACCAGTGACTCGGGGACGGTACCCTACGAGCAGTACTTC
TRBV18	TRBJ1-1	NA	NA	CASSPQQGWGAFF	TGTGCCAGCTCACCACAGCAGGGGTGGGGAGCTTTCTTT
TRBV19	TRBJ1-2	NA	NA	CASKGDTMGYGYTF	TGTGCCAGTAAGGGGGACACGATGGGCTATGGCTACACCTTC
TRBV4-1	TRBJ2-7	NA	TRBD2	CASSPGLAYEQYF	TGCGCCAGCAGCCCGGGACTAGCCTACGAGCAGTACTTC
TRBV9	TRBJ2-1	once	TRBD2	CASSESAGTSGGASRQFF	TGTGCCAGCAGCGAATCTGCCGGGACTAGCGGGGGAGCATCGCGGCAGTTCTTC
TRBV7-8	TRBJ1-6	NA	NA	CASSPEMVQNSPLHF	TGTGCCAGCAGCCCCGAGATGGTTCAAAATTCACCCCTCCACTTT
TRBV18	TRBJ2-1	NA	NA	CASSPQEDYNEQFF	TGTGCCAGCTCACCCCAAGAGGACTACAATGAGCAGTTCTTC
TRBV15	TRBJ2-3	once	TRBD2	CATSRDSSGATQYF	TGTGCCACCAGCAGAGATAGTAGCGGGGCCACGCAGTATTTT
TRBV3-1/TRBV3-2	TRBJ2-1	NA	TRBD2	CASSSPGGGRAREQFF	TGTGCCAGCAGCTCCCCCGGGGGCGGGAGGGCCAGGGAGCAGTTCTTC
TRBV6-5	TRBJ2-7	NA	TRBD1	CASSPTGGRYEQYF	TGTGCCAGCAGTCCGACAGGGGGCAGATACGAGCAGTACTTC
TRBV14	TRBJ2-7	NA	NA	CASSQEATGTSYEQYF	TGTGCCAGCAGCCAAGAGGCCACAGGGACCTCCTACGAGCAGTACTTC
TRBV5-1	TRBJ2-5	NA	NA	CASSLVWAETQYF	TGCGCCAGCAGCTTGGTCTGGGCGGAGACCCAGTACTTC
TRBV27	TRBJ2-3	NA	NA	CASCRDPGRIDTQYF	TGTGCCAGCTGCAGGGACCCGGGACGGATCGATACGCAGTATTTT
TRBV29-1	TRBJ2-7	NA	NA	CSVGSYEQYF	TGCAGCGTTGGCTCCTACGAGCAGTACTTC
TRBV28	TRBJ1-2	NA	NA	CASRRQALQPFNYGYTF	TGTGCCAGCAGGAGACAGGCCCTACAACCATTTAACTATGGCTACACCTTC
TRBV5-4	TRBJ2-2	NA	NA	CASSTVTSWGGELFF	TGTGCCAGCAGCACCGTGACTAGTTGGGGCGGGGAGCTGTTTTTT
TRBV14	TRBJ2-1	NA	NA	CASTHNQNEQFF	TGTGCCAGCACCCACAATCAGAATGAGCAGTTCTTC